The rows below give T cell receptor beta chains drawn from one sample of a study of cytomegalovirus exposure and HLA in healthy donors. Some clones are missing from TCRdb's copy, which holds only in-frame ones; the method was immunoSEQ multiplex PCR. The sample lists under 150,000 clones, approximately 79% seen once, with around 7% in the top ten. The specimen was PBMCs. The receptors shown here come from a woman between 35 and 50 years old in good health and CMV-seropositive. Both conserved end residues are trimmed from each CDR3.

cdr3_aa	j_call	v_call
ASSVGLENYGYT	TRBJ1-2	TRBV5-4
ASSLEGTVNSPLH	TRBJ1-6	TRBV7-9
ASSPGTGRSGRGYT	TRBJ1-2	TRBV2
ASSIDLRGAYGYT	TRBJ1-2	TRBV19
ASSQQGSVNEKLF	TRBJ1-4	TRBV2
ASSRQGRDEQF	TRBJ2-1	TRBV7-2
ASSQDLLSHNEQF	TRBJ2-1	TRBV4-2
ASSPILAGGPNEQF	TRBJ2-1	TRBV5-4
ASSGQADNEQY	TRBJ2-7	TRBV2
ASRERAGFYEQY	TRBJ2-7	TRBV2
ASTPLGGTGELF	TRBJ2-2	TRBV6-6
ASGPAGGSNQPQH	TRBJ1-5	TRBV6-6
ASSLGGDYTGELF	TRBJ2-2	TRBV7-3
ASSYNRGSFGYT	TRBJ1-2	TRBV6-5
ASSILSGTNYGYT	TRBJ1-2	TRBV5-1
ASSLNERYGYT	TRBJ1-2	TRBV7-3
ATSRDWKYSYGYT	TRBJ1-2	TRBV15
ASTRGSGQGGMNTEAF	TRBJ1-1	TRBV19
ASSPGVGGMRGANVLT	TRBJ2-6	TRBV7-3
ATSRDVFRTEKNTGELF	TRBJ2-2	TRBV15
ASSYGPGGYT	TRBJ1-2	TRBV6-5
ASSLGGQIMNTEAF	TRBJ1-1	TRBV5-5
ASSIGTGLGTEAF	TRBJ1-1	TRBV19
SVEGVLQGEAF	TRBJ1-1	TRBV29-1
ASSHLLEAF	TRBJ1-1	TRBV28
AIRGTSGGNTDTQY	TRBJ2-3	TRBV10-3
ATTGPIYNEQF	TRBJ2-1	TRBV28
ASSFPSEQF	TRBJ2-1	TRBV7-9
ASSKAHYRRGTSYEQY	TRBJ2-7	TRBV21-1
ASIGGGAGDTEAF	TRBJ1-1	TRBV28
ASSALQEAF	TRBJ1-1	TRBV2
ASSGGTANTIY	TRBJ1-3	TRBV6-1
ASSGPGNTEAF	TRBJ1-1	TRBV6-1
SVLISLPGYT	TRBJ1-2	TRBV29-1
ASTRGGSLYNEQF	TRBJ2-1	TRBV5-1
SSSTIAMTGMDEKLF	TRBJ1-4	TRBV7-9
ASSLDPVQVSPLH	TRBJ1-6	TRBV7-6
ASSYWTSGDNTGELF	TRBJ2-2	TRBV7-9
ASSMSGGAVYEQY	TRBJ2-7	TRBV6-6